Sequencing of this T cell receptor (beta chain) was carried out in a study of T cell responses to AZD1222 COVID-19 vaccine. The method was immunoSEQ multiplex PCR; TCRdb's version includes in-frame clones alone and lacks a portion of them. The sample contains approximately 220,000 clones, just over 90% of which appear only once. CDR3 length: 15 amino acids. Trimming cost V 9 bases and J 0 bases, with 15 bases left between them. CDR1 is KGHSH and CDR2 is LQKENI in the germline V gene. Findings and limits, study-wide: Only five to seven individuals given AZD1222 were seropositive at baseline.

Remarks on this clone: Its specificity is unknown.

The specimen was peripheral blood, collected on day 0 of MenACWY control vaccination. The clonotype was recovered from an adult in good health. The chain joins TRBV18 to TRBJ1-3, with D possibly TRBD1 on 5 matching bases. The DNA for the CDR3 is TGTGCCAGTGCCGGGACGGAGAGCTCTGGAAACACCATATATTTT. Protein: CASAGTESSGNTIYF.